One sample yielded the 5 T cell receptor beta chains listed below, sequenced in a study of OX40 agonist ivuxolimab in advanced cancers. Assay: immunoSEQ multiplex PCR; the TCRdb copy retains only in-frame clones and omits some. Of tens of thousands of clones in the sample, 85% to 95% are singletons; the top ten hold under 0.45%. The material was CD4+ or CD8+ T cells sorted from blood, obtained in a trial of the OX40 agonist ivuxolimab. All receptors derive from an adult with an advanced solid tumor such as melanoma, head and neck, liver or kidney cancer.

The J gene is TRBJ1-1, the V gene TRBV19; D not resolved. CDR3 length: 13 residues. Germline V gene lookup returns CDR1 LNHDA and CDR2 SQIVND (reference sequence). V lost 1 base and J lost 3, with 6 bases in between. CDR3: CASSIGQYTEAFF. The CDR3, as DNA: TGTGCCAGTAGTATAGGCCAGTACACTGAAGCTTTCTTT.

The chain has TRBV27 and TRBJ1-5; no clear D gene. The CDR3 is 14 residues long. Germline V gene data show CDR1 as MNHEY and CDR2 as SMNVEV (reference sequence). The V gene lost 6 bases and the J gene lost 4 bases, with 13 bases spanning the gap. CDR3 amino acids: CASSNGLRNQPQHF. The CDR3 DNA reads as TGTGCCAGCAGCAACGGGCTTCGGAATCAGCCCCAGCATTTT.

J is TRBJ2-3 and V is TRBV10-2; 9 positions agree with TRBD2. With 7 bases clipped from V and 0 bases from J, the junction kept 11 bases outside the gene matches. The CDR3 runs 17 residues. Germline V gene sequence: CDR1 WSHSY, CDR2 SAAADI. Here the CDR3 reads CASTIHSSGKSTDTQYF. The CDR3 nucleotides are TGCGCCAGCACTATACACTCTAGCGGGAAGAGCACAGATACGCAGTATTTT.

V and J are TRBV19 and TRBJ2-3; 7 nucleotides line up with TRBD2. CDR1 and CDR2 from the germline V gene are LNHDA and SQIVND (reference sequence). The CDR3 contains 15 residues. The trim removed 6 bases at V and 3 bases at J, leaving 9 bases unmatched. The CDR3: CASRASGAGTDTQYF. The CDR3 DNA reads TGTGCCAGTAGGGCTAGCGGAGCGGGGACAGATACGCAGTATTTT.

The J gene is TRBJ2-3, the V gene TRBV27, with 9 bases fitting TRBD2. Looked up from germline, CDR1 is MNHEY and CDR2 is SMNVEV (reference sequence). CDR3 size: 14 residues. V lost 7 bases and J lost 5; bases outside the gene matches: 7. The DNA for the CDR3 is TGTGCCAGCACAAGTTTAGCGGGAGTAGATACGCAGTATTTT. It codes for CASTSLAGVDTQYF.